The 19 T cell receptor beta chains below all came from one sample that was sequenced in a study of Ad26.COV2.S vaccination and SARS-CoV-2 variants. Treatment specified: approximately 18 received Ad26.COV2.S at low or high dose, single or two shots; about 5 received placebo; per-sample allocation not given. Each sample was drawn 63 days after the first injection (of vaccine or placebo). Clones were sequenced by immunoSEQ multiplex PCR, and TCRdb holds only the in-frame ones, with some missing. The sample yields approximately 300,000 clones, roughly 80% seen once. The sample here was peripheral blood, taken in a trial of Ad26.COV2.S vaccine versus placebo. These TCRs come from a person between 18 and 65 years old who received the Ad26.COV2.S COVID-19 vaccine or a placebo.

The CDR3 sequence is CAISDIGGGRGELFF. The CDR3 DNA is TGTGCCATCAGTGATATCGGGGGGGGCCGAGGGGAGCTGTTTTTT. The V gene is TRBV10-3, the J gene TRBJ2-2, with 8 bases identical to TRBD2. From germline, CDR1 is ENHRY and CDR2 SYGVKD. The CDR3 spans 15 residues. With V trimmed by 3 bases and J by 8 bases, 8 bases remained unmatched.

The chain carries TRBV5-1 and TRBJ1-1; possibly TRBD1 for D (5 bases). The germline V and J ends were trimmed by 0 bases and 7 bases, with 7 bases remaining between them. This CDR3 has 12 amino acids. From germline, CDR1 is SGHRS and CDR2 YFSETQ. CDR3 coding DNA: TGCGCCAGCAGCTTGGGTAGGGGTGAAGCTTTCTTT. Translated, it gives CASSLGRGEAFF.

The chain carries TRBV9 and TRBJ1-5; the D gene is possibly TRBD1 (6 bases). Germline V gives CDR1 SGDLS, CDR2 YYNGEE. V was clipped by 0 bases and J by 10 bases, with 17 bases between them. The CDR3 extends over 15 amino acids. The CDR3 DNA follows: TGTGCCAGCAGCGTAGGGGCAGGGGATGGGCTTCCCCAGCATTTT. Its translation: CASSVGAGDGLPQHF.

This chain joins TRBV5-1 and TRBJ2-3; 9 nucleotides line up with TRBD2. Germline values: CDR1 SGHRS, CDR2 YFSETQ. This CDR3 has 16 residues. V was pared by 0 bases and J by 2 bases, with 4 bases of the junction left unmatched. The CDR3 loop reads CASSLAVAGDTDTQYF. The CDR3 DNA is TGCGCCAGCAGCTTGGCCGTAGCGGGGGACACAGATACGCAGTATTTT.

CDR3 coding DNA: TGCGCCAGCAGCCCCGGGACTAGCGGGTACGAGCAGTACTTC. This encodes CASSPGTSGYEQYF. The chain uses TRBV5-1 and TRBJ2-7; 12 bases align to TRBD2. After removal of 4 bases from V and 4 bases from J, the junction contained 3 bases not matched to a gene. The CDR3 length is 14 residues. Germline assignment: CDR1 SGHRS and CDR2 YFSETQ.

This sequence joins TRBV6-1 and TRBJ1-1, with no clear D. The CDR3 spans 17 residues. V was cut by 2 bases and J by 0 bases, with 16 bases left in between. Germline V CDR1 and CDR2: MNHNS, SASEGT. The CDR3 DNA follows: TGTGCCAGCAGTGAATATGCGGCAGGCTTAATGAACACTGAAGCTTTCTTT. Translating it yields CASSEYAAGLMNTEAFF.

The genes are TRBV28 and TRBJ2-1; TRBD2 might be the D (7 bases). V shed 4 bases and J shed 7 bases, with 20 bases lying between them. From germline, CDR1 is MDHEN and CDR2 SYDVKM. This CDR3 is 16 amino acids long. CDR3 nucleotides: TGTGCCAGCAGTTCCGTGGGGCGGGGGCCTATGAATGAGCAGTTCTTC. Translated: CASSSVGRGPMNEQFF. The variable domain in full, completed from reference TRBV28 and TRBJ2-1, reads DVKVTQSSRYLVKRTGEKVFLECVQDMDHENMFWYRQDPGLGLRLIYFSYDVKMKEKGDIPEGYSVSREKKERFSLILESASTNQTSMYLCASSSVGRGPMNEQFFGPGTRLTVL.

The chain combines TRBV11-2 with TRBJ1-1, with D uncertain. The CDR3 is 14 residues long. Germline CDR1 reads SGHAT; CDR2 reads FQNNGV. V lost 7 bases and J lost 2, with 14 bases in between. The DNA for the CDR3 is TGTGCCAGCACCTTGGGTTTCCTCAACACTGAAGCTTTCTTT. This translates into CASTLGFLNTEAFF.

The chain is built from TRBV6-5 and TRBJ2-5; D gene uncertain. The CDR3 loop spans 11 amino acids. Germline CDR1 MNHEY, CDR2 SVGAGI. The ends were cut back, 6 bases at V and 10 bases at J, with 12 bases in the middle. Written as DNA, the CDR3 is TGTGCCAGCAGACCTCCGGGTAACCAGTACTTC. It is translated as CASRPPGNQYF.

The chain couples TRBV6-5 to TRBJ2-7; D is possibly TRBD2 (7 bases). This CDR3 region has 15 residues. The V gene's germline CDR1 is MNHEY and CDR2 SVGAGI. V lost 5 bases to trimming and J lost 5 bases, with 19 bases between them. CDR3 residues: CASSSRGAPVHEQYF. The CDR3 DNA reads TGTGCCAGCAGTAGTCGGGGGGCCCCTGTTCACGAGCAGTACTTC.

The CDR3 DNA is TGTGCCAGCTCAGTTAATGACGAGACCCAGTACTTC. Protein: CASSVNDETQYF. V gene TRBV6-5 combines with J gene TRBJ2-5, with D uncertain. Trimming left V 8 bases short and J 5 bases short, with 12 bases between. From germline, CDR1 is MNHEY and CDR2 SVGAGI. The CDR3 covers 12 residues.

The chain combines TRBV28 with TRBJ1-1; 7 bases agree with TRBD1. V trimming: 2 bases; J trimming: 6 bases; junction bases outside the gene matches: 6. The CDR3 loop spans 14 amino acids. Germline CDR1 reads MDHEN; CDR2 reads SYDVKM. The CDR3 protein is CASSLRQGRAEAFF. CDR3 nucleotide sequence: TGTGCCAGCAGTTTAAGACAGGGTAGAGCTGAAGCTTTCTTT. Drawing the rest from reference TRBV28 and TRBJ1-1, the complete variable domain is DVKVTQSSRYLVKRTGEKVFLECVQDMDHENMFWYRQDPGLGLRLIYFSYDVKMKEKGDIPEGYSVSREKKERFSLILESASTNQTSMYLCASSLRQGRAEAFFGQGTRLTVV.

Remarks on this clone: Other DNA sequences within the sample encode an identical CDR3. This sequence joins TRBV7-9 and TRBJ1-4, with no clear D. The V gene's germline CDR1 is SEHNR and CDR2 FQNEAQ (reference sequence). The germline V and J ends were trimmed by 3 bases and 5 bases, with 10 bases remaining between them. CDR3 size: 14 residues. DNA of the CDR3: TGTGCCAGCAGCTTCGGACGGTCCAATGAAAAACTGTTTTTT. This gives the protein CASSFGRSNEKLFF. The full variable domain, rest sourced from reference TRBV7-9 and TRBJ1-4, is DTGVSQNPRHKITKRGQNVTFRCDPISEHNRLYWYRQTLGQGPEFLTYFQNEAQLEKSRLLSDRFSAERPKGSFSTLEIQRTEQGDSAMYLCASSFGRSNEKLFFGSGTQLSVL.

J is TRBJ2-5 and V is TRBV7-8; 11 nucleotides align to TRBD2. CDR1 is SGHVS and CDR2 is FQNEAQ in the germline V gene. J lost 5 bases, V lost 1 base, and 9 bases had no gene match. The CDR3 is 17 residues long. CDR3 residues: CASSLGKTSGVQETQYF. DNA for the CDR3: TGTGCCAGCAGCTTAGGCAAGACTAGCGGGGTGCAGGAGACCCAGTACTTC.

This clone has a single count. The chain employs TRBV12-3 or TRBV12-4 and TRBJ1-1; D not resolved. The CDR3 is 12 residues long. V lost 5 bases, J lost 7 bases, and 11 bases lay in between. The CDR3 sequence: CASSPRGVEAFF. DNA for the CDR3: TGTGCCAGCAGTCCCCGCGGGGTTGAAGCTTTCTTT.

The chain has TRBV28 and TRBJ2-5; TRBD2 aligns across 11 bases. The length of the CDR3 is 16 residues. Looked up from germline, CDR1 is MDHEN and CDR2 is SYDVKM. Losses at the gene ends were 5 bases for V and 2 bases for J; bases not matched to a gene: 7. CDR3 amino acids: CASSPRLAGRQETQYF. Here the CDR3 DNA reads TGTGCCAGCAGTCCCCGACTAGCGGGGAGACAAGAGACCCAGTACTTC.

The chain joins TRBV28 to TRBJ2-7; D might be TRBD1 or TRBD2, each matching 5 bases. This CDR3 has 14 amino acids. Trimming stripped 8 bases from V and 0 bases from J, with 14 bases between. The germline V gene encodes CDR1 MDHEN and CDR2 SYDVKM. Here the CDR3 reads CASQRDAISYEQYF. DNA of the CDR3: TGTGCCAGCCAGAGGGACGCCATCTCCTACGAGCAGTACTTC.

This clone showed up just a few times. The V call is TRBV5-1, the J call TRBJ2-7; 11 bases align to TRBD2. Germline CDR1 is SGHRS and CDR2 is YFSETQ. The CDR3 sequence is 14 residues long. Trimming at V came to 2 bases and at J to 4 bases, leaving 2 bases not matched to a gene. This CDR3 is CASSLGTSGYEQYF. The CDR3 DNA is TGCGCCAGCAGCTTAGGGACTAGCGGATACGAGCAGTACTTC.

The chain carries TRBV24-1 and TRBJ2-7; 8 bases map to TRBD2. Per the germline V gene, CDR1 is KGHDR and CDR2 is SFDVKD. The length of the CDR3 is 21 residues. The V and J ends lost 5 bases and 0 bases, in that order; junction bases with no gene match: 23. CDR3 sequence: CATSARGGQEPAGPSSYEQYF. DNA of the CDR3: TGTGCCACCAGTGCCCGCGGGGGGCAGGAACCGGCGGGCCCGAGCTCCTACGAGCAGTACTTC.